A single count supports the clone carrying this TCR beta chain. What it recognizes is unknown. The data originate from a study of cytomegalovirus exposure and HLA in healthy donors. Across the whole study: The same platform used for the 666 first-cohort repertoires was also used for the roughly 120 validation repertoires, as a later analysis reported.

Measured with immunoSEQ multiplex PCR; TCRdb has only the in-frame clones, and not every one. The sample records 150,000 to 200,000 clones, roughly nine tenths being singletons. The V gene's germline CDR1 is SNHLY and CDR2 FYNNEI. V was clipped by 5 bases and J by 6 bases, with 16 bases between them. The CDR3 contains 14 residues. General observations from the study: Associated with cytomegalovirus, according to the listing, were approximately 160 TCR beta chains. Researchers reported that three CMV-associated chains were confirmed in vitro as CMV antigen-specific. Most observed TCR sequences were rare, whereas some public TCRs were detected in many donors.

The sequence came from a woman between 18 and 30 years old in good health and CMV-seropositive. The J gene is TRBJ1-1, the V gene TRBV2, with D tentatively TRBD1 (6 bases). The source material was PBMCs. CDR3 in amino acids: CASSRAGVRSEAFF. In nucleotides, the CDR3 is TGTGCCAGCAGTCGGGCAGGGGTGAGGTCTGAAGCTTTCTTT.